These T cell receptor beta chains were read from a single sample in a study of T cell clones after liver transplantation. TCRdb's table, derived via immunoSEQ multiplex PCR, lists solely in-frame clones and lacks some. The sample carries about 12,000 clones, under 75% recorded once. Sample: CD8+ T cells from blood, taken at the 22-month timepoint. The receptors come from a human patient who received a liver transplant. The graft donor may be the source of some T cells. Both conserved end residues are trimmed from each CDR3. The D gene is left open where the match is weak.

TRBJ2-5,-,TRBV4-3,ASSQAWGSQETQY
TRBJ1-6,TRBD1,TRBV5-5,ASSLATGDGNSPLH
TRBJ2-7,-,TRBV13,ASSFFSGTSYEQY
TRBJ2-7,-,TRBV9,ASSVGSDYEQY
TRBJ1-4,-,TRBV15,ATSRGGTECGEKLF
TRBJ2-7,-,TRBV19,ASSSTGTPGYEQY
TRBJ2-5,-,TRBV15,ATSSGGREEGETQY
TRBJ1-5,-,TRBV12-5,ASAPRYSNQPQH
TRBJ2-7,TRBD2,TRBV19,ASSIGLPSGTYYEQY
TRBJ2-7,-,TRBV5-1,ASSLALSYEQY
TRBJ2-3,TRBD2,TRBV7-2,ASSLNQAGVADTQY
TRBJ2-6,-,TRBV27,ASSSTVMVVAGANVLT
TRBJ2-2,TRBD2,TRBV5-4,ASSGLAGVNTGELF
TRBJ2-7,-,TRBV14,ASSQGRGITYEQY
TRBJ1-6,-,TRBV2,ASSERLPSSYNSPLH
TRBJ2-4,TRBD1,TRBV7-9,ASSPPDRNIQY
TRBJ1-1,-,TRBV27,ASSSARGGSTEAF
TRBJ2-1,-,TRBV5-4,ASSTPEYNEQF
TRBJ2-7,TRBD1,TRBV7-3,ASSARDRDLQQY
TRBJ1-1,-,TRBV4-2,ASSQVSSMNTEAF
TRBJ2-1,-,TRBV6-6,ASSTSRGPYNEQF
TRBJ2-2,-,TRBV14,ASSQDRLSGSTGELF
TRBJ2-5,-,TRBV5-6,ASSHGTSQETQY
TRBJ1-2,-,TRBV4-1,ASSQDRPNYGYT
TRBJ1-1,-,TRBV14,ASSQGRLAGPNTEAF
TRBJ1-1,TRBD1,TRBV27,ASSSKTGMNTEAF
TRBJ2-7,TRBD2,TRBV29-1,SVAGTSGRIYEQY
TRBJ2-5,-,TRBV20-1,SAGYQETQY
TRBJ2-5,TRBD2,TRBV7-3,ASSQPLGLAGRETQY
TRBJ2-2,-,TRBV7-3,ASSPSSSLPGELF
TRBJ2-7,-,TRBV27,ASSSSSGTYSYEQY
TRBJ1-2,-,TRBV2,ASDDSGYGYT
TRBJ2-6,-,TRBV6-4,ASSDSSGSGANVLT
TRBJ2-5,-,TRBV5-1,ASSFYWGGETQY
TRBJ1-1,TRBD1,TRBV15,ATSWTGGRTEAF
TRBJ2-7,-,TRBV9,ASSVGGQVIYEQY
TRBJ2-2,-,TRBV4-2,ASSQSGTGELF
TRBJ2-1,TRBD2,TRBV25-1,ASRQTSGGINEQF
TRBJ2-2,-,TRBV6-5,ASSLGVARNTGELF
TRBJ1-5,TRBD1,TRBV29-1,SVETGTGQPQH
TRBJ2-2,TRBD2,TRBV9,ASRRTSGTGELF
TRBJ2-7,-,TRBV6-1,ASEAQRSYEQY
TRBJ2-7,TRBD1,TRBV6-1,ASSEEMTGGSYEQY
TRBJ2-7,TRBD1,TRBV10-3,AIKPGQGADEQY
TRBJ2-5,-,TRBV27,ASTELGGETQY
TRBJ1-5,TRBD1,TRBV19,ASTFRDSRNQPQH
TRBJ1-4,-,TRBV18,ASSLIQAAENEKLF